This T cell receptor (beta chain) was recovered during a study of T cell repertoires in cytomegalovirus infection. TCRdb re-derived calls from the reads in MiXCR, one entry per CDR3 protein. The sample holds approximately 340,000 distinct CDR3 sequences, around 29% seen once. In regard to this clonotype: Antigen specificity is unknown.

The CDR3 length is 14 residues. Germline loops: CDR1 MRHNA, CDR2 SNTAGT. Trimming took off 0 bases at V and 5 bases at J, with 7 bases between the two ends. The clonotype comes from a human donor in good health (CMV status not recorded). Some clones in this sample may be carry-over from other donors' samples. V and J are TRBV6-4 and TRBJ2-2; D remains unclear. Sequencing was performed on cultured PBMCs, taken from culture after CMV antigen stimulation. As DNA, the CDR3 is TGTGCCAGCAGTGACTCTGTGGGGACCGGGGAGCTGTTTTTT. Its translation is CASSDSVGTGELFF.